This T cell receptor beta chain was recovered during a study of T cell responses to AZD1222 COVID-19 vaccine (dated by TCRdb to about 2021). A note on the overall study: TCR sequencing was performed for about 240 trial participants, of whom some 200 were given two doses of AZD1222 and roughly 25 were given two doses of MenACWY control vaccine. Trial participants were enrolled into age subgroups of 18-55, 56-69 and 70-plus years, which contained approximately 150, 28 and 58 TCR-sequenced participants, respectively.

The research as a whole found: After two AZD1222 doses, both the breadth and the depth of spike-specific TCRs were significantly higher than at day 0 and than in MenACWY recipients. Because no samples from the day 14 peak response were available, repertoires could be characterized only after the peak T cell response. In the small 56-69-year group, the increase in depth fell short of significance, most likely because of low power. Epitopes outside the regions mutated in the B.1.351 and B.1.1.7 variants were reportedly recognized by nearly half of the unique spike-specific TCRs. Only five to seven AZD1222 recipients were SARS-CoV-2 seropositive at baseline, limiting conclusions about previously exposed vaccinees. Participants were mostly white British, with more females than males. The authors suggested clonal diversity may have been underestimated. CD4 TCRs associated with the vaccine covered the entire spike protein, and the dominant responses were in regions 160-218 and 743-854.

The CDR3 regions of human TCRbeta chains were subjected to immunosequencing. Per the authors' processing: TCRs in the repertoires were matched against a reference library of SARS-CoV-2-specific TCRs that had been generated with the MIRA antigen-specificity platform. Breadth was defined as the fraction of unique TCRs that were SARS-CoV-2-associated, and depth was defined as the fraction of total T cells that were SARS-CoV-2-associated. Each spike-specific TCR was assigned to its reactive spike region and to a CD4 or CD8 class using the MIRA data. Log10-transformed breadth and depth values were compared by one-way ANOVA with Sidak's multiple comparisons tests. TCRdb retrieved this table from immuneACCESS and kept in-frame rearrangements only. Not all clones are present; in checked studies, unresolved V genes account for under half, and no reason is known for the remainder. D and trimming were read from the DNA, whereas the V and J calls and clone size are those reported in that table. This sample has about 42,000 clones in its table, and about 91% of those were observed once. The ten largest clones capture just under 25% of the sample.

The time point label corresponds to: about 28 days (+/-7) after the second vaccine dose. Because spike-specific TCR depth and breadth did not differ between the two schedules, AZD1222 recipients who got a second dose at roughly 4 weeks were pooled with those who got a second dose at roughly 12 weeks. Vaccinee samples were obtained from the UK trials COV001 and COV002, which included a single-blind randomized controlled phase 2/3 trial of AZD1222 (ChAdOx1 nCoV-19) in healthy adults. For TCRbeta chain sequencing, PBMC samples from trial participants were taken at day 0 and at day 28 after the second dose. A word on this clone: Its recognized antigen is unknown. No much larger clone is present one base from it, and per-base qualities are unavailable.

Sample: peripheral blood, taken 28 days after the second AZD1222 dose. This clonotype originated in an adult who received the AZD1222 COVID-19 vaccine.

The CDR3 protein: CASSVGQGGNQPQHF. In nucleotides, the sequence is TGTGCCAGTAGTGTCGGACAGGGAGGAAATCAGCCCCAGCATTTT. Rearrangement joined TRBV19 to TRBJ1-5, with 8 junctional bases fitting TRBD1. Via the germline V gene (reference sequence), CDR1 is LNHDA and CDR2 SQIVND. The germline V and J ends show losses of 5 bases and 4 bases respectively, and no gene match explains 7 bases of the junction. From the cysteine through the phenylalanine, the CDR3 covers 15 amino acids. Of all the DNA, just the CDR3 is kept, 45 bases in frame from base 1. Here the CDR3 is joined to the reference TRBV19 and TRBJ1-5 genes, and the full variable domain is: DGGITQSPKYLFRKEGQNVTLSCEQNLNHDAMYWYRQDPGQGLRLIYYSQIVNDFQKGDIAEGYSVSREKKESFPLTVTSAQKNPTAFYLCASSVGQGGNQPQHFGDGTRLSIL.